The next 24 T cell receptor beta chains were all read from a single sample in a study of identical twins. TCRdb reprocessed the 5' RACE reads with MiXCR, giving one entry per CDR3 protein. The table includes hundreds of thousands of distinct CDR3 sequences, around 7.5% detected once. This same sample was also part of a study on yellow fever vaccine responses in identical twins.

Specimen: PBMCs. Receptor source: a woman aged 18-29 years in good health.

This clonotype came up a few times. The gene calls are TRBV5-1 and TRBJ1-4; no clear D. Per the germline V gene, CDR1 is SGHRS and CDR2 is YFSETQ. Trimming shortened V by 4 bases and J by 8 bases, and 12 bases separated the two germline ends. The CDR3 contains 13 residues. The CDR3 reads CASSPSIGEKLFF. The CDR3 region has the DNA TGCGCCAGCAGCCCCTCGATCGGGGAAAAACTGTTTTTT.

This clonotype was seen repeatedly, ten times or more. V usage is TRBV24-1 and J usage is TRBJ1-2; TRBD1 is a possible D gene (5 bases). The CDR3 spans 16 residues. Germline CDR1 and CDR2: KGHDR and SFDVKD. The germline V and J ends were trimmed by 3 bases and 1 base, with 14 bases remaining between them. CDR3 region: CATSDGDGGHNYGYTF. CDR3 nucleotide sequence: TGTGCCACCAGTGATGGGGACGGAGGACATAACTATGGCTACACCTTC.

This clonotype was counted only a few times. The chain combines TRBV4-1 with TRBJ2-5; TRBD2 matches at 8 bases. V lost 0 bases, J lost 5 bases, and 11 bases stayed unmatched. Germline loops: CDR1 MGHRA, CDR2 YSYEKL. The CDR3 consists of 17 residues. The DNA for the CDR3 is TGCGCCAGCAGCCAAGATCGGGTGCGGGGGGCCTGGGAGACCCAGTACTTC. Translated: CASSQDRVRGAWETQYF.

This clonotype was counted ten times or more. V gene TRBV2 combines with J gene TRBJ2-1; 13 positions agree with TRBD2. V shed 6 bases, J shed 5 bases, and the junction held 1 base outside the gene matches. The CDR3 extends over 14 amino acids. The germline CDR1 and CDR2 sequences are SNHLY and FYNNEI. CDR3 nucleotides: TGTGCCAGCAGCGGGACTAGCGGGGACAATGAGCAGTTCTTC. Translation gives CASSGTSGDNEQFF. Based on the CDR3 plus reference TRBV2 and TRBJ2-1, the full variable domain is EPEVTQTPSHQVTQMGQEVILRCVPISNHLYFYWYRQILGQKVEFLVSFYNNEISEKSEIFDDQFSVERPDGSNFTLKIRSTKLEDSAMYFCASSGTSGDNEQFFGPGTRLTVL.

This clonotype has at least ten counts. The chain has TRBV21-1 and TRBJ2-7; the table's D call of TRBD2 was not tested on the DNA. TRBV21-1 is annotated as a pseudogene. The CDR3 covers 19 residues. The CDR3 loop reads CASSKARRLFGRWDDEQYF. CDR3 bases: TGTGCCAGCAGCAAAGCTCGTCGCCTCTTCGGGAGATGGGATGACGAGCAGTACTTC.

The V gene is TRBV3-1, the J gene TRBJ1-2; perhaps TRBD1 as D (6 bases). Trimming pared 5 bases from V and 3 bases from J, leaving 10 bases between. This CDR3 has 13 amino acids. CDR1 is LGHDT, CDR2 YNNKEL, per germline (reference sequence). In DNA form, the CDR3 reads TGTGCCAGCAGCGGGGACATAGACTATGGCTACACCTTC. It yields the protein CASSGDIDYGYTF.

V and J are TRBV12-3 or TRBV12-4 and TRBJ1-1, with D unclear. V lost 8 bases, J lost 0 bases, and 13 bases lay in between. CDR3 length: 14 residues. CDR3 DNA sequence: TGTGCCAGCGCAGTACACACAATGAACACTGAAGCTTTCTTT. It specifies CASAVHTMNTEAFF.

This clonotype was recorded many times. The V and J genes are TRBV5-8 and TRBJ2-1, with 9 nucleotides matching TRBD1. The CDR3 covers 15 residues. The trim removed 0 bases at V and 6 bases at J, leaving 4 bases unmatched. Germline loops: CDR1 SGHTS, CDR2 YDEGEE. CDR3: CASSLGPTGGNEQFF. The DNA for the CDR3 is TGTGCCAGCAGCTTGGGCCCGACAGGGGGCAATGAGCAGTTCTTC.

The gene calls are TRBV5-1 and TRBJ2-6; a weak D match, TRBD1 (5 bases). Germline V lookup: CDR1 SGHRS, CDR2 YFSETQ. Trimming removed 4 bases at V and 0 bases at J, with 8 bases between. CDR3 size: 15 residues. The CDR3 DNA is TGCGCCAGCAGCAACGGACACTCTGGGGCCAACGTCCTGACTTTC. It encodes CASSNGHSGANVLTF.

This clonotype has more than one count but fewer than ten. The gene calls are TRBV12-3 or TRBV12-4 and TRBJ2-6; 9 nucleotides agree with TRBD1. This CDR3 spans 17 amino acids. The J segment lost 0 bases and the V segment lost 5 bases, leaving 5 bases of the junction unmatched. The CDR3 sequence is CASSPGTGSSGANVLTF. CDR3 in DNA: TGTGCCAGCAGTCCCGGGACAGGGTCCTCTGGGGCCAACGTCCTGACTTTC.

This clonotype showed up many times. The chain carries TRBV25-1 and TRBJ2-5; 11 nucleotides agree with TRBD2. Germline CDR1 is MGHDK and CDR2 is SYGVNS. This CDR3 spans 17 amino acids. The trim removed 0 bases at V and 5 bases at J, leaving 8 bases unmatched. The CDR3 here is CASSEYSLAGAFETQYF. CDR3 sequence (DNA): TGTGCCAGCAGTGAATATTCACTAGCGGGGGCTTTTGAGACCCAGTACTTC.

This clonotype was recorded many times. The CDR3 reads CASSYIYRIEYEQYF. The CDR3 nucleotides are TGTGCCAGCAGTTACATCTACCGGATCGAATACGAGCAGTACTTC. The chain has TRBV6-7 and TRBJ2-7; D unresolved. TRBV6-7 is reported as an ORF; its role is uncertain. The CDR3 loop spans 15 amino acids. Trimming took off 2 bases at V and 4 bases at J, with 15 bases between the two ends.

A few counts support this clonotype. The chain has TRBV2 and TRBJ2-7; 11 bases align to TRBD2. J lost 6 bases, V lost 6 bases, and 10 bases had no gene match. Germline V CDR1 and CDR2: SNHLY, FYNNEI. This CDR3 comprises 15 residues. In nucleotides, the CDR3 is TGTGCCAGCAGACTCACTAGCGGGAGTATCGTCGAGCAGTACTTC. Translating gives CASRLTSGSIVEQYF.

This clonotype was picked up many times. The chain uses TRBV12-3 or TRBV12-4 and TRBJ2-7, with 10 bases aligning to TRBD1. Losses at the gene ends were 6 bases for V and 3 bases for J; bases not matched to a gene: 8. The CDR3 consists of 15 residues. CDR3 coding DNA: TGTGCCAGCAGCGTGAGGACAGGGGGGTTCTACGAGCAGTACTTC. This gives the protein CASSVRTGGFYEQYF.

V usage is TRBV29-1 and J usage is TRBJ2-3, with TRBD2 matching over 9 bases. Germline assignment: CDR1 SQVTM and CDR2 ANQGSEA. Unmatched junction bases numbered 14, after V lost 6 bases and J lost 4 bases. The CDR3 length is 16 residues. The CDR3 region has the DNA TGCAGCGTGATACCCGTGTGGCGGGAGGGCCCAGATACGCAGTATTTT. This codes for CSVIPVWREGPDTQYF.

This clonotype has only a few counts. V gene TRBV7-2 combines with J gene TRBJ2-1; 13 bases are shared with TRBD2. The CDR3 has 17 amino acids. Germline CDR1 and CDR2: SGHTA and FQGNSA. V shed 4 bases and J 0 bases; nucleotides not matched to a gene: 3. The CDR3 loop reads CASSSWTSGSSYNEQFF. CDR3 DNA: TGTGCCAGCAGCTCGTGGACTAGCGGGAGCTCCTACAATGAGCAGTTCTTC.

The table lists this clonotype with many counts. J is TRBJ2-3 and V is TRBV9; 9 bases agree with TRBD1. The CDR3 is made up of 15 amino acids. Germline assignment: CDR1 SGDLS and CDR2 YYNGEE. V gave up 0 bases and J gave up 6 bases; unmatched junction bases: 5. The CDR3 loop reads CASSVEQGAEDTQYF. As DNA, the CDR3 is TGTGCCAGCAGCGTAGAACAGGGGGCAGAGGATACGCAGTATTTT.

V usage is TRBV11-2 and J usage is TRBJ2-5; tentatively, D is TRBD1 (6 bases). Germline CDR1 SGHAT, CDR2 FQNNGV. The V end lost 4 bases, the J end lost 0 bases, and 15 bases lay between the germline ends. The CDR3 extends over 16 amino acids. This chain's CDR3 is CASSSRAQGYQETQYF. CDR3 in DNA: TGTGCCAGCAGCTCGCGGGCCCAGGGGTACCAAGAGACCCAGTACTTC. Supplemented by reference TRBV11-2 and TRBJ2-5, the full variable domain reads EAGVAQSPRYKIIEKRQSVAFWCNPISGHATLYWYQQILGQGPKLLIQFQNNGVVDDSQLPKDRFSAERLKGVDSTLKIQPAKLEDSAVYLCASSSRAQGYQETQYFGPGTRLLVL.

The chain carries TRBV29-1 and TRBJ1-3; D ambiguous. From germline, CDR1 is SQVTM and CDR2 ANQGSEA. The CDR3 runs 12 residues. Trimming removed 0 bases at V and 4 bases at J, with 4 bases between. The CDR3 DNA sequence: TGCAGCGTTGAAGACGGAGGAAACACCATATATTTT. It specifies CSVEDGGNTIYF.

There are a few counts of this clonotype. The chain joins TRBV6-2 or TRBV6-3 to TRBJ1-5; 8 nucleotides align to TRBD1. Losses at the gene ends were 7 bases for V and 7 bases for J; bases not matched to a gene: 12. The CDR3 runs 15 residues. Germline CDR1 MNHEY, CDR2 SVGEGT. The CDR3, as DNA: TGTGCCAGCAACGACTCAGGGGGCTTACAGCAGCCCCAGCATTTT. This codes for CASNDSGGLQQPQHF.

The DNA of the CDR3 is TGCGCCAGCAGCTTCGGGTCGCAGTATGAGCAGTTCTTC. Residues: CASSFGSQYEQFF. V and J are TRBV5-1 and TRBJ2-1; unclear D gene. Trimming left V 2 bases short and J 8 bases short, with 11 bases between. The CDR3 contains 13 residues. Per the germline V gene, CDR1 is SGHRS and CDR2 is YFSETQ.

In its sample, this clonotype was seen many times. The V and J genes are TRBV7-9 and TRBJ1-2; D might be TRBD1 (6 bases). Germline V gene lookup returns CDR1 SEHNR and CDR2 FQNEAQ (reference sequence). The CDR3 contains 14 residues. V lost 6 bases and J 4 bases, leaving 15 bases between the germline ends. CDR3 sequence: CASSQLGARYGYTF. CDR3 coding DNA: TGTGCCAGCAGTCAACTGGGGGCTCGCTATGGCTACACCTTC.

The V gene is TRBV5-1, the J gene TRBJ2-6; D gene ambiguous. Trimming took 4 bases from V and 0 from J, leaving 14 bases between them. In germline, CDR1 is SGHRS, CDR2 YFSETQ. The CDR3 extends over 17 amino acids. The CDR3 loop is CASSLGPMNSGANVLTF. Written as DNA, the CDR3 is TGCGCCAGCAGCCTAGGACCCATGAACTCTGGGGCCAACGTCCTGACTTTC. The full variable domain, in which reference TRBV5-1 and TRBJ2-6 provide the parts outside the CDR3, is KAGVTQTPRYLIKTRGQQVTLSCSPISGHRSVSWYQQTPGQGLQFLFEYFSETQRNKGNFPGRFSGRQFSNSRSEMNVSTLELGDSALYLCASSLGPMNSGANVLTFGAGSRLTVL.

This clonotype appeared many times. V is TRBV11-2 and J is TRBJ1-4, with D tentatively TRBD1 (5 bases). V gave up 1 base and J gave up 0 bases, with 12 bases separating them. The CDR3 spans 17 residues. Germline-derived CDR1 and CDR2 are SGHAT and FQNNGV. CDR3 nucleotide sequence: TGTGCCAGCAGCTTAGGGCAGGGTTTCGCAACTAATGAAAAACTGTTTTTT. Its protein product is CASSLGQGFATNEKLFF.